These T cell receptor beta chains were read from a single sample in a study of Ad26.COV2.S vaccination and SARS-CoV-2 variants. TCRdb keeps only in-frame clones here, not all; method: immunoSEQ multiplex PCR. Of just under 250,000 clones listed, approximately 88% are singletons. This sample comprised peripheral blood, obtained in a trial of Ad26.COV2.S vaccine versus placebo. The receptors derive from a person between 18 and 65 years old who received the Ad26.COV2.S COVID-19 vaccine or a placebo. Both conserved end residues are part of each CDR3. D genes are given only for firm matches. The size of a clone is reported for some rows only, either as once, few or many, or as a class for expanded clones.

18	TRBV7-3	.	TRBJ2-5	TRBD2	CASSLTTGLAGTPGTQYF	TGTGCCAGCAGCTTAACCACGGGACTAGCGGGAACCCCCGGGACCCAGTACTTC
15	TRBV21-1	.	TRBJ1-1	.	CASSKAGGRHTEAFF	TGTGCCAGCAGCAAAGCGGGAGGGCGGCACACTGAAGCTTTCTTT
15	TRBV28	.	TRBJ1-5	.	CASSLDHPGNQPQHF	TGTGCCAGCAGTCTTGACCACCCAGGCAATCAGCCCCAGCATTTT
18	TRBV24-1	.	TRBJ2-5	.	CATSDPSPRDGVRETQYF	TGTGCCACCAGTGATCCCTCCCCTAGAGATGGCGTCCGAGAGACCCAGTACTTC
17	TRBV28	once	TRBJ1-1	TRBD1	CASSLSPGTGQNTEAFF	TGTGCCAGCAGCCTTAGTCCCGGGACAGGCCAGAACACTGAAGCTTTCTTT
17	TRBV4-3	.	TRBJ1-1	.	CASSLRSWGKGDTEAFF	TGCGCCAGCAGCCTGAGGTCGTGGGGGAAAGGGGACACTGAAGCTTTCTTT
13	TRBV6-4	.	TRBJ2-7	.	CASSKDSITEQYF	TGTGCCAGCTCTAAGGACTCCATTACAGAGCAGTACTTC
15	TRBV5-5	.	TRBJ2-1	TRBD1	CASSLEGQGGHEQFF	TGTGCCAGCAGCTTGGAGGGACAGGGGGGGCATGAGCAGTTCTTC
15	TRBV6-5	.	TRBJ1-1	.	CASSYWKRTNTEAFF	TGTGCCAGCAGTTATTGGAAGCGGACCAACACTGAAGCTTTCTTT
15	TRBV6-5	.	TRBJ2-7	.	CASSYSNREGYEQYF	TGTGCCAGCAGTTACTCGAACAGGGAAGGCTACGAGCAGTACTTC
15	TRBV11-1	.	TRBJ1-1	.	CASRSAVGLDTEAFF	TGTGCCAGCAGATCGGCGGTGGGGTTGGACACTGAAGCCTTCTTT
12	TRBV3-1/TRBV3-2	.	TRBJ2-1	.	CASSQDPPEQFF	TGTGCCAGCAGCCAAGATCCCCCTGAGCAGTTCTTC
15	TRBV5-5	.	TRBJ2-7	.	CASSFLETDAYEQYF	TGTGCCAGCAGCTTTCTAGAGACCGACGCCTACGAGCAGTACTTC
15	TRBV6-2/TRBV6-3	.	TRBJ2-5	TRBD1	CASSYSDRVRETQYF	TGTGCCAGCAGTTACTCCGACAGGGTGAGAGAGACCCAGTACTTC
14	TRBV11-2	.	TRBJ1-2	.	CASSPRGDNYGYTF	TGTGCCAGCAGCCCTCGGGGAGACAACTATGGCTACACCTTC
14	TRBV19	.	TRBJ1-6	.	CASRRSSYNSPLHF	TGTGCCAGTAGGAGGAGCTCCTATAATTCACCCCTCCACTTT
11	TRBV20-1	.	TRBJ1-2	.	CSADGGSGYTF	TGCAGTGCTGACGGGGGCTCTGGCTACACCTTC
13	TRBV30	.	TRBJ1-2	.	CAWSVQGTSGYTF	TGTGCCTGGAGTGTTCAGGGGACGAGCGGCTACACCTTC
15	TRBV6-5	.	TRBJ1-2	TRBD1	CASSYSPGGGHGYTF	TGTGCCAGCAGTTACTCCCCCGGAGGGGGCCATGGCTACACCTTC
16	TRBV15	once	TRBJ1-2	.	CATSSLTTTTDYGYTF	TGTGCCACCAGCAGCCTGACGACTACAACCGACTATGGCTACACCTTC
16	TRBV7-2	.	TRBJ2-3	TRBD2	CASSPRGGGARDTQYF	TGTGCCAGCAGCCCGAGGGGCGGGGGGGCAAGGGATACGCAGTATTTT
14	TRBV20-1	.	TRBJ1-1	.	CSASGFWGRSEAFF	TGCAGTGCTAGTGGGTTTTGGGGGCGCTCTGAAGCTTTCTTT
13	TRBV7-7	once	TRBJ2-3	.	CASSYGATDTQYF	TGTGCTAGCAGCTACGGGGCCACAGATACGCAGTATTTT
15	TRBV6-5	.	TRBJ1-1	.	CASSYYGVGNTEAFF	TGTGCCAGCAGTTACTACGGGGTGGGGAACACTGAAGCTTTCTTT
13	TRBV30	.	TRBJ2-4	TRBD2	CAWSVSGGSPEYF	TGTGCCTGGAGTGTGTCGGGGGGGTCTCCGGAGTACTTC
15	TRBV6-5	.	TRBJ2-3	TRBD2	CASGGSREDTDTQYF	TGTGCCAGCGGGGGGAGTCGGGAGGACACAGATACGCAGTATTTT
14	TRBV6-6	.	TRBJ1-1	.	CASSYSQQVSEAFF	TGTGCCAGCAGTTACTCACAGCAGGTCTCAGAAGCTTTCTTT
16	TRBV5-1	.	TRBJ2-5	.	CASSPQVLQGGETQYF	TGCGCCAGCAGCCCTCAAGTCCTCCAGGGGGGAGAGACCCAGTACTTC
13	TRBV6-4	.	TRBJ2-3	.	CASSRQGTDTQYF	TGTGCCAGCAGCCGACAGGGCACAGATACGCAGTATTTT
13	TRBV11-2	.	TRBJ2-7	.	CASSLRPTYEQYF	TGTGCCAGCAGCTTACGGCCAACCTACGAGCAGTACTTC
14	TRBV7-8	.	TRBJ2-7	.	CASSTRTATYEQYF	TGTGCCAGCAGCACCCGGACAGCCACCTACGAGCAGTACTTC
15	TRBV10-3	.	TRBJ2-1	.	CAISESGGSYNEQFF	TGTGCCATCAGTGAGTCTGGTGGTTCCTACAATGAGCAGTTCTTC
14	TRBV28	.	TRBJ2-2	.	CASGGGGNTGELFF	TGTGCCAGCGGGGGAGGTGGGAACACCGGGGAGCTGTTTTTT
15	TRBV5-4	.	TRBJ2-3	TRBD1	CASSERGQGTDTQYF	TGTGCCAGCAGCGAGCGGGGACAGGGGACAGATACGCAGTATTTT
15	TRBV3-1/TRBV3-2	.	TRBJ2-1	TRBD2	CASKPPGTRVNEQFF	TGTGCCAGCAAACCTCCCGGGACTAGAGTAAATGAGCAGTTCTTC
15	TRBV25-1	few	TRBJ1-6	.	CASSETRGINSPLHF	TGTGCCAGCAGTGAAACCCGGGGGATTAATTCACCCCTCCACTTT
14	TRBV11-1	.	TRBJ2-7	TRBD1	CASTPGQGTYEQYF	TGTGCCAGCACCCCGGGACAGGGGACCTACGAGCAGTACTTC
12	TRBV7-2	.	TRBJ2-1	.	CASSSIGNEQFF	TGTGCCAGCAGCTCTATCGGGAATGAGCAGTTCTTC
14	TRBV14	.	TRBJ2-7	.	CASSHSDSNYEQYF	TGTGCCAGCAGCCACTCGGACAGTAACTACGAGCAGTACTTC
14	TRBV5-1	.	TRBJ2-7	.	CASSPGDSSYEQYF	TGCGCCAGCAGCCCTGGAGACTCCTCCTACGAGCAGTACTTC
13	TRBV7-3	.	TRBJ2-3	.	CASSFLGADTQYF	TGTGCCAGCAGCTTCCTAGGCGCAGATACGCAGTATTTT
14	TRBV28	.	TRBJ1-1	.	CASSLWGAKTEAFF	TGTGCCAGCAGTTTATGGGGGGCGAAGACTGAAGCTTTCTTT
15	TRBV19	.	TRBJ1-6	.	CASSMGATVNSPLHF	TGTGCCAGTAGTATGGGGGCAACAGTTAATTCACCCCTCCACTTT
15	TRBV7-9	.	TRBJ2-7	TRBD2	CASSPLGLAPYEQYF	TGTGCCAGCAGCCCCCTAGGACTAGCGCCCTACGAGCAGTACTTC
15	TRBV7-2	.	TRBJ2-6	TRBD1	CASTGDRAGANVLTF	TGTGCCAGCACCGGGGACAGGGCTGGGGCCAACGTCCTGACTTTC
16	TRBV16	.	TRBJ2-7	.	CASSPRLGAGENEQYF	TGTGCCAGCAGCCCTCGGCTCGGGGCCGGGGAAAACGAGCAGTACTTC
15	TRBV5-1	.	TRBJ2-1	.	CASSLVALAPSEQFF	TGCGCCAGCAGCTTGGTAGCGCTAGCCCCCTCTGAGCAGTTCTTC
15	TRBV25-1	.	TRBJ1-2	.	CASSESGISNYGYTF	TGTGCCAGCAGTGAATCGGGTATTTCCAACTATGGCTACACCTTC
14	TRBV7-3	.	TRBJ2-1	.	CASSLGPGYNEQFF	TGTGCCAGCAGCTTGGGCCCTGGATACAATGAGCAGTTCTTC
15	TRBV7-2	.	TRBJ2-4	TRBD2	CASSLGRGGKNIQYF	TGTGCCAGCAGCTTAGGGCGGGGGGGCAAAAACATTCAGTACTTC
15	TRBV28	.	TRBJ1-2	TRBD1	CASSFARQGGYGYTF	TGTGCCAGCAGTTTCGCTCGACAGGGCGGCTATGGCTACACCTTC
12	TRBV29-1	.	TRBJ2-5	.	CSVPQGRETQYF	TGCAGCGTACCACAGGGAAGAGAGACCCAGTACTTC
15	TRBV6-2/TRBV6-3	.	TRBJ2-7	TRBD2	CASSPKTSGRYEQYF	TGTGCCAGCAGCCCTAAAACTAGCGGAAGATACGAGCAGTACTTC
13	TRBV5-6	.	TRBJ2-1	.	CASSLMTENEQFF	TGTGCCAGCAGCCTAATGACAGAGAATGAGCAGTTCTTC
14	TRBV6-4	.	TRBJ2-1	.	CASSDSVGGNEQFF	TGTGCCAGCAGTGACTCCGTGGGTGGAAATGAGCAGTTCTTC
16	TRBV6-2/TRBV6-3	few	TRBJ2-7	.	CASSYSLSRQTYEQYF	TGTGCCAGCAGTTACAGTCTCTCGAGGCAAACCTACGAGCAGTACTTC
17	TRBV5-1	once	TRBJ1-1	TRBD1	CASRPGQGVPGNTEAFF	TGCGCCAGCAGACCGGGACAGGGGGTGCCTGGGAACACTGAAGCTTTCTTT
15	TRBV6-4	.	TRBJ2-1	.	CASSEAAGGYNEQFF	TGTGCCAGCAGTGAGGCGGCAGGGGGGTACAATGAGCAGTTCTTC
16	TRBV30	.	TRBJ1-6	.	CAWTPGNTVPILSLHF	TGTGCCTGGACCCCCGGAAATACGGTCCCAATTCTGTCCCTCCACTTT